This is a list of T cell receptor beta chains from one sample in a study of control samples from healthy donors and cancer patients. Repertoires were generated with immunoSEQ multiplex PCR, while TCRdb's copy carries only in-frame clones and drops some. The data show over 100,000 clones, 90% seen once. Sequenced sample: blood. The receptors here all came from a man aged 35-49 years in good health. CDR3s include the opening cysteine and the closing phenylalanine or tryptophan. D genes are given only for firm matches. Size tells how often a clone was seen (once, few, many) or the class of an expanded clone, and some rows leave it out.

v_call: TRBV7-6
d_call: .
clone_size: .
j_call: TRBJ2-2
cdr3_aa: CASSLGGLGGELFF
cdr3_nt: TGTGCCAGCAGCTTAGGAGGGCTCGGCGGGGAGCTGTTTTTT

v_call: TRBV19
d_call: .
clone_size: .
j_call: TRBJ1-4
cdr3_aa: CASSTRTENEKLFF
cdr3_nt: TGTGCCAGTAGTACCCGGACAGAGAATGAAAAACTGTTTTTT

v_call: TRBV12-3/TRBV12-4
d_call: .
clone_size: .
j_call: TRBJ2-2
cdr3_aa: CASSLRVAGELFF
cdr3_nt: TGTGCCAGCAGTTTACGGGTTGCCGGGGAGCTGTTTTTT

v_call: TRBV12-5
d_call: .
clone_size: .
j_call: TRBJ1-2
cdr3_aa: CASGLALQGGYTF
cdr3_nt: TGTGCTAGTGGTTTGGCGTTGCAGGGAGGCTACACCTTC

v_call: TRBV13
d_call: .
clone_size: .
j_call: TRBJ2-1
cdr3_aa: CASSHPTEYNEQFF
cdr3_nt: TGTGCCAGCAGCCACCCGACAGAGTACAATGAGCAGTTCTTC

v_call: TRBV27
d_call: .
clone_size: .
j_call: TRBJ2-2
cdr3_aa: CASSYGSYTGELFF
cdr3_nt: TGTGCCAGCAGTTACGGCTCTTACACCGGGGAGCTGTTTTTT

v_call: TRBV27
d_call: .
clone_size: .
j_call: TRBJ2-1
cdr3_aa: CASMVRGTYNEQFF
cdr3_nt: TGTGCCAGCATGGTTCGGGGAACCTACAATGAGCAGTTCTTC

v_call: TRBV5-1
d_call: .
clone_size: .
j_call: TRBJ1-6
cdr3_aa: CASSLDRARSGSPLHF
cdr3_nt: TGCGCCAGCAGCTTGGACAGGGCACGATCAGGTTCACCCCTCCACTTT

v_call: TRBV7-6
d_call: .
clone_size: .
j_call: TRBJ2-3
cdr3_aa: CASSLNHGQNTDTQYF
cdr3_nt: TGTGCCAGCAGCTTGAATCATGGCCAGAACACAGATACGCAGTATTTT

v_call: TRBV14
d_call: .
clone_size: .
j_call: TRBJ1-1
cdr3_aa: CASSQGWNTEAFF
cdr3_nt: TGTGCCAGCAGCCAAGGTTGGAACACTGAAGCTTTCTTT

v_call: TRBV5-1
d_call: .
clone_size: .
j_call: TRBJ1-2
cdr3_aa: CASSREGGYGYTF
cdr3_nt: TGCGCCAGCAGCCGGGAGGGGGGTTATGGCTACACCTTC

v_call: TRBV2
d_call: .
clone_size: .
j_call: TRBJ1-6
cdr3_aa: CASTAAHGNSPLHF
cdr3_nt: TGTGCCAGCACTGCGGCCCATGGTAATTCACCCCTCCACTTT

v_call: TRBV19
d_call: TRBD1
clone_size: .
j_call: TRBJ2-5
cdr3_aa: CASSISGTAQETQYF
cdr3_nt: TGTGCCAGTAGTATCTCGGGGACAGCTCAAGAGACCCAGTACTTC

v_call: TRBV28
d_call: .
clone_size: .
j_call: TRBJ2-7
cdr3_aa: CASSPPAKPPYEQYF
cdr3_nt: TGTGCCAGCAGTCCTCCTGCAAAACCCCCCTACGAGCAGTACTTC

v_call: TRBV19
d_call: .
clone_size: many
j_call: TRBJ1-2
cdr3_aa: CASSPGAANYGYTF
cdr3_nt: TGTGCCAGTAGTCCGGGGGCGGCTAACTATGGCTACACCTTC

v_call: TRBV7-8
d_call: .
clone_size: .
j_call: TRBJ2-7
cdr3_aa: CASKLETRLSDEQYF
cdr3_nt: TGTGCCAGCAAACTGGAAACTCGGCTTAGCGACGAGCAGTACTTC

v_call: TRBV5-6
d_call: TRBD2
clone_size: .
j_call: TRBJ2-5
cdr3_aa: CASSVLAGGPVTQYF
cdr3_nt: TGTGCCAGCAGCGTTCTAGCGGGGGGGCCGGTGACCCAGTACTTC

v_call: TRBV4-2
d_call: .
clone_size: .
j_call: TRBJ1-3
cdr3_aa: CASSQDRVAGANTIYF
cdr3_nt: TGTGCCAGCAGCCAAGATCGGGTAGCGGGGGCTAACACCATATATTTT

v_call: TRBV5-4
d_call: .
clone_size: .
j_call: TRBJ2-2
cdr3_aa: CASSVKGGTTNTGELFF
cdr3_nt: TGTGCCAGCAGCGTAAAGGGCGGGACAACGAACACCGGGGAGCTGTTTTTT

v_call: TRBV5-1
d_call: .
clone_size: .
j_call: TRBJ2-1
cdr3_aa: CASSLAGGGNEQFF
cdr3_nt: TGCGCCAGCAGCTTGGCCGGGGGAGGCAATGAGCAGTTCTTC

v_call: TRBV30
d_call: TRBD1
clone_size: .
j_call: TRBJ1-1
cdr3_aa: CAWSQQGYTEAFF
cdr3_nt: TGTGCCTGGAGTCAACAGGGGTACACTGAAGCTTTCTTT

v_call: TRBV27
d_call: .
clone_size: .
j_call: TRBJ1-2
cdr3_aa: CASKNVVPDRFGYGYTF
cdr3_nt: TGTGCCAGCAAAAACGTGGTACCCGACAGGTTCGGGTATGGCTACACCTTC

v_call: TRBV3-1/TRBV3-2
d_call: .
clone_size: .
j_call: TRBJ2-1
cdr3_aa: CASSQRTVDNEQFF
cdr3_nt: TGTGCCAGCAGCCAAAGGACGGTTGACAATGAGCAGTTCTTC